This TCR beta chain was recovered during a study of blood T cell repertoires in COVID-19. Libraries were prepared by immunoSEQ multiplex PCR; TCRdb keeps only in-frame clonotypes and omits some of them. This sample has 150,000 to 200,000 clones; 82% occur once, and the top ten carry more than 6%. The TCR originated in a woman aged 40-49 years with COVID-19, enrolled during active disease. Input material: peripheral blood.

In nucleotides, the CDR3 is TGTGCCAGCAGTCTCCTGGGGCCCTACGAGCAGTACTTC. Translation: CASSLLGPYEQYF. This chain joins TRBV27 and TRBJ2-7, with a weak D call TRBD1 (5 bases). The CDR3 runs to 13 residues. Germline CDR1 and CDR2: MNHEY and SMNVEV (reference sequence). V lost 5 bases, J lost 2 bases, and 10 bases lay in between.